Presented here are 29 T cell receptor beta chains from one specimen sequenced in a study of T cells in narcolepsy. Clones were read by immunoSEQ multiplex PCR, and TCRdb kept only the in-frame ones, dropping some. This table has roughly 16,000 clones, 85% to 90% appearing once. The sample comprised memory (CD45RA-) CD4+ T cells from blood. These receptors all stem from a human donor in good health.

The chain uses TRBV6-6 and TRBJ2-1; no clear D gene. The ends were cut back, 0 bases at V and 5 bases at J, with 2 bases in the middle. The germline V gene has CDR1 MNHNY and CDR2 SVGAGI (reference sequence). The CDR3 sequence is 12 residues long. The CDR3: CASSYSNNEQFF. Written as DNA, the CDR3 is TGTGCCAGCAGTTACTCGAACAATGAGCAGTTCTTC.

The V and J genes are TRBV19 and TRBJ1-1; the match to TRBD1 covers 7 bases. The CDR3 is made up of 14 amino acids. The junction had 9 bases not matched to a gene; V was cut back by 5 bases and J by 6 bases. Germline values: CDR1 LNHDA, CDR2 SQIVND (reference sequence). The CDR3 spells CASSSLAGGAEAFF. Here the CDR3 DNA reads TGTGCCAGTAGTTCCCTAGCAGGGGGGGCTGAAGCTTTCTTT.

This clone was observed once. In nucleotides, the CDR3 is TGTGCCAGCAGAGCGGGGGGCCCCTACTACGAGCAGTACTTC. Protein product: CASRAGGPYYEQYF. The rearrangement uses TRBV7-2 and TRBJ2-7; 9 positions match TRBD2. From germline, CDR1 is SGHTA and CDR2 FQGNSA. V lost 6 bases, J lost 3 bases, and 6 bases stayed unmatched. CDR3 length: 14 amino acids. The full variable domain, rest sourced from reference TRBV7-2 and TRBJ2-7, is GAGVSQSPSNKVTEKGKDVELRCDPISGHTALYWYRQSLGQGLEFLIYFQGNSAPDKSGLPSDRFSAERTGGSVSTLTIQRTQQEDSAVYLCASRAGGPYYEQYFGPGTRLTVT.

This clone was seen only once. This chain links TRBV7-7 with TRBJ2-1, with 10 bases fitting TRBD2. Per germline, CDR1 SSHAT and CDR2 FNYEAQ (reference sequence). The CDR3 runs 18 residues. Losses at the gene ends were 2 bases for V and 5 bases for J; bases not matched to a gene: 12. The CDR3 loop reads CASSLWPPTSGVHNEQFF. CDR3 sequence (DNA): TGTGCCAGCAGCTTATGGCCCCCAACTAGCGGGGTCCACAATGAGCAGTTCTTC.

The chain employs TRBV6-1 and TRBJ1-1, with D hard to call. Germline CDR1 MNHNS, CDR2 SASEGT. The germline V and J ends were trimmed by 5 bases and 1 base, with 8 bases remaining between them. The CDR3 is 13 amino acids. CDR3 nucleotides: TGTGCCAGCAGTTATTGGGAGAACACTGAAGCTTTCTTT. This translates into CASSYWENTEAFF.

The count of this clone is one. The CDR3 DNA reads as TGCGCCAGCAGCAAACAGGGTTTGGGCTACACCTTC. Its protein is CASSKQGLGYTF. J is TRBJ1-2 and V is TRBV5-1; the D gene is possibly TRBD1 (6 bases). The CDR3 is made up of 12 amino acids. Germline assignment: CDR1 SGHRS and CDR2 YFSETQ. V lost 4 bases to trimming and J lost 8 bases, with 12 bases between them.

V is TRBV5-5 and J is TRBJ1-2, with D possibly TRBD1 on 5 matching bases. Germline V gene lookup returns CDR1 SGHKS and CDR2 YYEKEE (reference sequence). The CDR3 extends over 13 amino acids. The V gene lost 1 base and the J gene lost 4 bases, with 8 bases spanning the gap. The CDR3 sequence: CASSLQGSYGYTF. The CDR3 bases are TGTGCCAGCAGCTTGCAGGGATCCTATGGCTACACCTTC.

This clone was seen only a few times. The V gene is TRBV6-1, the J gene TRBJ2-7; D not certain. From germline, CDR1 is MNHNS and CDR2 SASEGT. Trimming took 6 bases from V and 5 from J, leaving 14 bases between them. The CDR3 runs to 13 residues. CDR3 sequence: CASSPRVLDEQYF. The CDR3 nucleotides read TGTGCCAGCAGCCCTAGGGTGCTCGACGAGCAGTACTTC.

This chain uses TRBV30 with TRBJ1-1, with D possibly matching TRBD1 (5 bases). The V gene lost 4 bases and the J gene lost 3 bases, with 24 bases spanning the gap. In germline, CDR1 is GTSNPN, CDR2 SVGIG (reference sequence). The CDR3 is 17 residues long. The CDR3 nucleotides are TGTGCCTGGACCCTCCCCAAGGTCGGGGGTGGGGACACTGAAGCTTTCTTT. It encodes CAWTLPKVGGGDTEAFF.

The J gene is TRBJ2-6, the V gene TRBV6-1, with D unclear. There are 15 residues in the CDR3. Germline loops: CDR1 MNHNS, CDR2 SASEGT. Trimming pared 7 bases from V and 0 bases from J, leaving 10 bases between. The CDR3 region is CASMRLRSGANVLTF. The CDR3 nucleotides read TGTGCCAGCATGCGGCTCCGCTCTGGGGCCAACGTCCTGACTTTC.

The chain employs TRBV19 and TRBJ2-1; D perhaps matches TRBD1 (6 bases). This CDR3 region has 11 residues. Trimming removed 10 bases at V and 4 bases at J, with 8 bases between. Germline CDR1 is LNHDA and CDR2 is SQIVND (reference sequence). CDR3 protein: CATQGYNEQFF. DNA of the CDR3: TGTGCCACCCAGGGGTACAATGAGCAGTTCTTC.

The genes are TRBV6-1 and TRBJ2-7; TRBD2 matches at 11 bases. The germline gives CDR1 MNHNS, CDR2 SASEGT. Trimming removed 4 bases from V and 4 bases from J; junction bases left unmatched: 12. The CDR3 runs 17 residues. CDR3 sequence reads: CASSATSGKSRKYEQYF. CDR3 bases: TGTGCCAGCAGTGCGACTAGCGGGAAAAGCCGAAAATACGAGCAGTACTTC.

The V gene is TRBV27, the J gene TRBJ2-1, with D unclear. Germline V CDR1 and CDR2: MNHEY, SMNVEV (reference sequence). V was cut by 3 bases and J by 5 bases, with 11 bases left in between. This CDR3 contains 14 residues. The CDR3 DNA sequence: TGTGCCAGCAGTTTTTTTCGAAGGGACAATGAGCAGTTCTTC. This gives the protein CASSFFRRDNEQFF.

J is TRBJ2-1 and V is TRBV10-1, with TRBD2 identical over 9 bases. This CDR3 contains 15 residues. Germline V lookup: CDR1 WNHNN, CDR2 SYGVQD (reference sequence). Trimming took 4 bases from V and 10 from J; bases not matched to a gene: 11. CDR3 region: CASSVVAGVKGEQFF. In DNA form, the CDR3 reads TGCGCCAGCAGTGTGGTAGCGGGAGTAAAGGGGGAGCAGTTCTTC.

The V call is TRBV2, the J call TRBJ1-2; 7 bases are shared with TRBD1. CDR1 is SNHLY, CDR2 FYNNEI, per germline. V trimming: 6 bases; J trimming: 4 bases; junction bases outside the gene matches: 11. The CDR3 has 15 amino acids. Here the CDR3 reads CASSADRTGSYGYTF. CDR3 in DNA: TGTGCCAGCAGCGCGGACAGGACGGGGTCCTATGGCTACACCTTC.

This chain uses TRBV5-4 with TRBJ2-7; TRBD2 aligns across 8 bases. The ends lost 4 bases at V and 4 bases at J; junction bases unmatched: 16. The CDR3 runs to 17 residues. Germline assignment: CDR1 SGHNT and CDR2 YYREEE (reference sequence). In DNA form, the CDR3 reads TGTGCCAGCAGCCGTGGAAGATCGGGACTAGTCCGGTACGAGCAGTACTTC. This translates into CASSRGRSGLVRYEQYF.

Remarks on this clone: A read error may account for a junction end that differs from germline. The genes are TRBV29-1 and TRBJ1-3, with D tentatively TRBD1 (6 bases). Germline CDR1 and CDR2: SQVTM and ANQGSEA. The CDR3 is 14 residues long. CDR3 amino acids: CSVEPRTGLDTVYF. The CDR3 DNA reads TGCAGCGTTGAACCGCGAACAGGGTTGGACACCGTATATTTT.

This chain joins TRBV5-1 and TRBJ2-7; D could derive from TRBD1 or TRBD2 (5 bases each). The CDR3 runs to 15 residues. Trimming removed 0 bases at V and 6 bases at J, with 16 bases between. The germline gives CDR1 SGHRS, CDR2 YFSETQ. The CDR3 is CASSLDGAATPEQYF. The CDR3 DNA reads as TGCGCCAGCAGCTTGGACGGGGCAGCCACTCCCGAGCAGTACTTC.

The chain is built from TRBV27 and TRBJ1-2; no clear D. The V gene's germline CDR1 is MNHEY and CDR2 SMNVEV (reference sequence). The CDR3 totals 13 residues. V shed 5 bases and J shed 8 bases, with 15 bases lying between them. In DNA, the CDR3 is TGTGCCAGCAGTCCCCGGACCCGCCGGGGCTACACCTTC. Amino acids: CASSPRTRRGYTF.

The V gene is TRBV2, the J gene TRBJ1-4, with D uncertain. This CDR3 has 19 residues. Germline V lookup: CDR1 SNHLY, CDR2 FYNNEI. With 0 bases removed from V and 0 bases from J, the gap between germline ends came to 17 bases. CDR3 in amino acids: CASSEAQIRLSATNEKLFF. The CDR3 nucleotides are TGTGCCAGCAGTGAAGCGCAAATCCGACTTTCTGCAACTAATGAAAAACTGTTTTTT.

The rearrangement joins TRBV9 to TRBJ2-2; TRBD2 aligns across 7 bases. CDR1 and CDR2 from the germline V gene are SGDLS and YYNGEE. The CDR3 totals 16 residues. The V and J ends lost 4 bases and 3 bases, in that order; junction bases with no gene match: 9. CDR3 DNA: TGTGCCAGCAGCTACGGAGCGGGAAGTCACACCGGGGAGCTGTTTTTT. It is translated as CASSYGAGSHTGELFF.

J is TRBJ2-5 and V is TRBV10-3; D uncertain. The length of the CDR3 is 13 residues. V was trimmed by 6 bases and J by 2 bases, leaving 10 bases between them. Germline CDR1 reads ENHRY; CDR2 reads SYGVKD. The CDR3 reads CAISHGQQETQYF. CDR3 in DNA: TGTGCCATCAGCCACGGGCAGCAAGAGACCCAGTACTTC.

The CDR3 sequence is CASSAYSGTGELFF. CDR3 bases: TGTGCCAGCAGCGCCTATTCAGGGACCGGGGAGCTGTTTTTT. This chain connects TRBV7-9 to TRBJ2-2; tentatively, D is TRBD1 (5 bases). The germline V and J ends were trimmed by 5 bases and 5 bases, with 12 bases remaining between them. CDR3 length: 14 amino acids. Germline values: CDR1 SEHNR, CDR2 FQNEAQ (reference sequence).

V usage is TRBV29-1 and J usage is TRBJ1-1; no clear D gene. The CDR3 spans 13 residues. V dropped 7 bases and J dropped 4 bases, with 16 bases sitting between them. Germline-derived CDR1 and CDR2 are SQVTM and ANQGSEA. The CDR3 bases are TGCAGCGCCCAGGCAGGTACCGTCACTGAAGCTTTCTTT. Protein product: CSAQAGTVTEAFF.

This clone came up a few times. This same CDR3 is encoded by further DNA sequences in the sample. CDR3: CASSPTQGTGELFF. The CDR3 region has the DNA TGTGCCAGCAGTCCCACACAGGGAACCGGGGAGCTGTTTTTT. The chain employs TRBV27 and TRBJ2-2; TRBD1 might be the D (6 bases). Germline CDR1 is MNHEY and CDR2 is SMNVEV (reference sequence). This CDR3 region has 14 residues. With 5 bases removed from V and 5 bases from J, the gap between germline ends came to 12 bases.

To note about this clone: Mismatch with germline at one junction end may stem from a read error. The chain uses TRBV15 and TRBJ1-1; no definite D call. This CDR3 spans 13 amino acids. Germline values: CDR1 LNHNV, CDR2 YYDKDF (reference sequence). CDR3 loop: CATSREPNTEAFF. The CDR3 DNA is TGTGCCACCAGCCGAGAACCGAACACTGAAGCTTTCTTT.

The chain has TRBV4-3 and TRBJ2-1, with D unresolved. V was clipped by 3 bases and J by 6 bases, with 15 bases between them. This CDR3 is built from 15 residues. In germline, CDR1 is LGHNA, CDR2 YSLEER. The CDR3 nucleotides are TGCGCCAGCAGCCAGGTTTATCCGGGCACCAATGAGCAGTTCTTC. Translating it yields CASSQVYPGTNEQFF.

CDR3 bases: TGTGCCAGCAGCAGGGACAGCTATAGCAATCAGCCCCAGCATTTT. Translating it yields CASSRDSYSNQPQHF. The chain uses TRBV9 and TRBJ1-5, with 7 bases identical to TRBD1. The CDR3 extends over 15 amino acids. V lost 4 bases, J lost 0 bases, and 4 bases stayed unmatched. From germline, CDR1 is SGDLS and CDR2 YYNGEE. The variable domain in full, completed from reference TRBV9 and TRBJ1-5, reads DSGVTQTPKHLITATGQRVTLRCSPRSGDLSVYWYQQSLDQGLQFLIQYYNGEERAKGNILERFSAQQFPDLHSELNLSSLELGDSALYFCASSRDSYSNQPQHFGDGTRLSIL.

The chain uses TRBV30 and TRBJ2-5; D gene unclear. This CDR3 contains 12 residues. Germline CDR1 GTSNPN, CDR2 SVGIG (reference sequence). Trimming shortened V by 1 base and J by 5 bases, and 8 bases separated the two germline ends. The DNA for the CDR3 is TGTGCCTGGAGTGCTATAGGGGAGACCCAGTACTTC. Encoded protein: CAWSAIGETQYF.